This T cell receptor (beta chain) was obtained from a study of cytomegalovirus exposure and HLA in healthy donors (dated by TCRdb to 2017 to 2019). With respect to the entire study: According to an earlier analysis of 550 to 750 of the donors, 150 million to 200 million T cells yielded some 110 million unique TCR beta sequences and about 300 Gb of sequence data. HLA typing included class I and class II loci at four-digit resolution. In an earlier analysis of 587 of the donors, high-throughput TCR beta sequencing was used to judge whether each TCR beta V gene segment behaved as functional or pseudogenic. Every repertoire in the discovery cohort had been generated on one and the same sequencing platform. A later analysis re-analyzed previously published TCR beta repertoires from roughly 600 donors and added high-resolution HLA genotyping to study TCR occurrence patterns. Donor age, sex, ethnicity and CMV serostatus were compiled alongside the repertoire data. Of the roughly 410 genotyped donors, 75% to 85% were placed in the genetic ancestry cluster associated with self-reported Caucasian donors. Among about 360 genotyped donors of the cohort, an average of approximately 250,000 unique TCR beta nucleotide sequences were sequenced per donor, roughly 20% of them non-productive. Five DR-DQ haplotypes were handled as single units for association and clustering because linkage in the cohort was strong. The aim of the study was to test whether cataloging public T cell receptors could identify signatures of past pathogen exposure. The study profiled the T cell repertoires of 500 to 800 subjects by immunosequencing and related them to cytomegalovirus serostatus. The later analysis used no new phenotypic data to find candidate immune exposures, relying instead on TCR beta sequences and their occurrence across donors. An early release covering roughly 600 HLA-typed donors comprised about 300 gigabases of sequencing data and 65 million to 100 million unique TCR sequences. The number of donors typed differed by locus, with 629-630 for A, B, C, DRB1 and DQB1, roughly 520 for DQA1, approximately 580 for DPA1, and some 440 for DPB1. A later genetic analysis used genome-wide SNP genotypes for about 65% of the 666 donors, treating that subset as a discovery cohort. To predict cytomegalovirus infection status, the study combined high-throughput TCR immunosequencing, statistical association of individual TCRs with disease status, and machine learning. Along with the approximately 650-subject first cohort, a separate validation cohort of over a hundred different subjects was used. The investigation overall reported the following: When HLA alleles, especially DR and DQ, strongly co-occurred, TCR associations were difficult to assign to individual alleles. The authors suggested that the approach could potentially be generalized to other disease states and immunological phenotypes. Three of the identified cytomegalovirus-associated TCR beta chains were confirmed in vitro to be specific for cytomegalovirus antigens. Some IMGT-functional V segments, including TRBV6-2 and TRBV6-3, could not be distinguished by the 87-base-pair reads and were therefore excluded. In a later genetic analysis, fewer N-insertions in productive TCRs were reported among donors in an Asian-associated ancestry cluster than the approximately 710-donor mean. Sequencing depth was assumed to be roughly uniform across donors in the presence/absence analyses, though that assumption may not hold. A group of highly shared sequence variants was considered likely to be a technical artifact of the sequencing pipeline. A later genetic analysis associated a missense DCLRE1C variant with V-gene and J-gene trimming of TCR beta chains, and an independent cohort replicated the association. Cytomegalovirus status was reported to be diagnosed by the classifier with high specificity and sensitivity in both the original and validation cohorts. While some public TCRs were present in many individuals, most TCR sequences turned up only very rarely across donors. Only TCR beta chains were sequenced in this cohort, and the absence of alpha or paired-chain data limited detectable features. A later analysis found that TCR association rates varied across HLA loci, with DRB1 alleles showing the most associated TCRs and HLA-C alleles the fewest. Linkage disequilibrium might explain the correlated functional status among segregating V segments, but an unknown experimental factor could not be ruled out. Compared with equally common non-associated chains, HLA-associated TCR beta chains in a later analysis were more clonally expanded and had lower generation probabilities. A later analysis found that most CMV-associated TCR beta chains appeared HLA-restricted, with HLA associations seemingly driven largely by CMV exposure. A later analysis reported that several top co-occurrence clusters appeared linked to parvovirus B19, influenza, CMV and Epstein-Barr virus. The earlier analysis of a few hundred of the donors excluded 15 to 20 rarely observed V segments, including chromosome 9 orphons, because counts were too low. CMV serostatus was the only immune exposure information available for the cohort. An earlier analysis of around 540 of the donors showed that most TCR beta V segments appeared in productive rearrangements either about 87% or about 30% of the time, which broadly matched IMGT annotations. The study gave a list of 150 to 200 TCR beta chains associated with cytomegalovirus. A further reported finding was that TCR beta sequences accurately predicted the HLA-A and HLA-B alleles for most subjects in the first cohort. Because HLA typing was missing for some donors at each locus, association tests included only the typed subset. At a false discovery rate of 0.05, a later analysis linked roughly 17,000 TCR beta sequences to specific HLA alleles.

With respect to this clone: Its cognate antigen has yet to be identified. Base qualities are not recorded, but no much larger clone differs from it by a single base.

The CDR3 starts with the cysteine, ends with the phenylalanine, and has 12 residues. Of all the DNA, just the CDR3 is kept, 36 bases in frame from base 1. V loses 5 bases, J loses 7 bases, and the germline ends lie 10 bases apart. The germline V gene (reference sequence) yields MNHEY for CDR1 and SMNVEV for CDR2. The method behind the library was the immunoSEQ multiplex PCR assay. A mixture of 60 forward primers for TCR Vbeta segments and 13 reverse primers for TCR Jbeta segments was used in the multiplex PCR. The CDR3 region of rearranged TCR beta genes was amplified from genomic DNA by a multiplex PCR assay. On the Illumina HiSeq System, the amplified TCR beta libraries were sequenced as 87-base-pair reads. Turning to the authors' computational methods: In a later analysis, 77 million or so unique TCR beta chains were counted across the approximately 640 repertoires, and about 9.9 million of these chains were shared by at least two donors. Raw reads were error-corrected and collapsed into unique sequences with a nearest-neighbor algorithm that merged closely related sequences to remove PCR and sequencing errors. V, D and J gene segments were assigned by aligning CDR3 sequences to IMGT reference sequences. For a sequence to be retained, a match of at least six nucleotides to both a V gene segment and a J gene segment was required. A rearrangement was called productive if the CDR3 had no stop codons and remained in frame with V and J, and every other rearrangement was called non-productive. CDR3 was defined according to IMGT convention as the region running from the second conserved V-encoded cysteine to the conserved J-encoded phenylalanine. Sequences without an unambiguous match to a single V gene segment were excluded from the earlier analysis of several hundred of the donors. In an earlier analysis of some 590 of the donors, a V segment was called functional when productive rearrangements were above 56.7%, and segregating when the standard deviation between donors exceeded 5%. To diagnose cytomegalovirus status from the catalog of TCR beta chain sequences, a statistical classification framework was built. In a later analysis, V and J genes were assigned by comparing TCR nucleotide sequences against IMGT/GENE-DB human TR gene sequences. The TCRdist pipeline was used in a later analysis to assign CDR3 sequences and most-parsimonious VDJ recombination scenarios. In a later analysis, each TCR beta chain was defined by its CDR3 amino acid sequence together with its V-gene family, and reads lacking a unique V-gene family were excluded. To address suspected cross-contamination and a sequencing artifact, a later analysis removed under 600 highly shared, low-generation-probability nucleotide sequences. A later analysis calculated a clonal expansion index for each public chain from normalized within-repertoire ranks of inferred template counts. In a later analysis, generation probabilities were computed with a VDJ recombination model fitted to out-of-frame rearrangements, and the resulting probabilities were checked against IGoR. In a later analysis, TCR-TCR, TCR-HLA and TCR-CMV co-occurrence was scored with hypergeometric tests, and a repertoire-size bias correction was applied to TCR pairs. A later analysis estimated false discovery rates by permuting HLA or CMV assignments 20 times. In a later analysis, co-occurring TCRs were grouped using DBSCAN, with TCRdist sequence similarity added in when clustering inside HLA-allele-positive subsets. Repertoires with fewer than 30,000 or more than 120,000 public chains, plus five repertoires with anomalous nucleotide sharing, were excluded from co-occurrence clustering. In its TCRdb copy, this immuneACCESS table keeps in-frame sequences only and misses some clones. Where compared with another copy, unresolved V genes explain less than half of these, and the others have no known cause. That table furnishes V, J and clone size, whereas the DNA furnished D and trimming. For this sample there are about 140,000 clones; roughly 79% appear just once. Of the sample, approximately 1.4% falls within the top ten clones.

In total, approximately 700 healthy bone marrow donors made up the cohort. All cohort members were sampled while nominally healthy, although unrecorded immune exposures were likely present. The donor tested CMV seronegative and was one of the 352 seronegative cohort members. A peripheral blood sample was collected from each donor, and TCR beta sequencing was performed on peripheral blood mononuclear cells. The Qiagen DNeasy Blood Extraction Kit was used to extract genomic DNA from the blood cell samples. This receptor chain uses TRBV27 and TRBJ2-3; a tentative D call is TRBD1 (5 bases match). This TCR came from a woman aged 40 to 50 in good health and CMV-seronegative. Sequencing input: PBMCs. Read as DNA, the sequence is TGTGCCAGCAGTCCGACAGCATATACGCAGTATTTT. Translated, this gives CASSPTAYTQYF.